The clone carrying this TCR beta chain showed up many times. One entry per CDR3 protein, called by TCRdb with MiXCR from the 5' RACE reads. The sample records about 59,000 distinct CDR3 sequences, approximately 25% being singletons. These data originate in a study of neurological immune-mediated disorders. From germline, CDR1 is SQVTM and CDR2 ANQGSEA. Trimming cost V 1 base and J 3 bases; bases outside gene matches: 3. The CDR3 spans 14 residues. Time point meaning: technical triplicate 2. The chain has TRBV29-1 and TRBJ1-2; 9 nucleotides match TRBD1. This receptor was taken from a man between 60 and 75 years old with HTLV-1-associated myelopathy (HAM/TSP). The sequenced sample consisted of PBMCs. This CDR3 is CSVEGGDRDYGYTF. For the CDR3, the DNA is TGCAGCGTTGAAGGGGGGGACAGGGACTATGGCTACACCTTC.